The T cell receptor beta chain described here comes from a study of cytomegalovirus exposure and HLA in healthy donors. Study outcomes and limitations: Some TCR beta chains (around 180 of them) were listed as cytomegalovirus-associated. The authors later linked a missense DCLRE1C variant to TCR beta V- and J-gene trimming. The authors excluded some V segments, including TRBV6-2 and TRBV6-3, as indistinguishable.

Trimming took 5 bases from V and 4 from J; bases not matched to a gene: 6. Germline-derived CDR1 and CDR2 are SGHTA and FQGTGA. The length of the CDR3 is 15 residues. Primers for the PCR totalled 60 Vbeta and 13 Jbeta. Sequencing was performed with immunoSEQ multiplex PCR; in TCRdb, only in-frame clones are kept and a portion is missing. Among approximately 120,000 clones listed, roughly 83% were seen once. Nominally healthy donors were sampled, though unrecorded immune exposures were likely. In this sample, this clone turned up once. Its antigen is not identified. This clonotype was sampled from a man in his late teens or twenties in good health and CMV-seropositive. The gene calls are TRBV7-3 and TRBJ2-2; 8 bases align to TRBD1. The specimen sequenced was PBMCs. CDR3 sequence reads: CASSLQGDGTGELFF. The CDR3 region has the DNA TGTGCCAGCAGCCTACAGGGGGACGGCACCGGGGAGCTGTTTTTT.